This T cell receptor beta chain stems from a study of ipilimumab plus nivolumab after autologous stem cell transplantation. Overall study: Patients received a median of roughly five ipilimumab and 8 nivolumab doses. The DLBCL cohort had primary refractory and relapsed disease, with 18-month progression-free survival of approximately 87% and 28%.

Between the trimmed V and J ends, which lost 7 bases and 8 bases, there was a span of 17 bases. The V gene's germline CDR1 is PRHDT and CDR2 FYEKMQ (reference sequence). The CDR3 consists of 13 residues. Note on this clone: Its specificity is unknown.

General observations from the study: Per the authors, repertoire, Treg and microbiota data justify further study.

Measured with immunoSEQ multiplex PCR; TCRdb has only the in-frame clones, and not every one. The sample carries tens of thousands of clones, approximately 86% recorded once. J is TRBJ1-1 and V is TRBV13; D not certain. This clonotype originated in a male donor with diffuse large B-cell lymphoma. Here the sequenced sample was PBMCs, taken in a trial of ipilimumab plus nivolumab as post-transplant consolidation. CDR3 DNA sequence: TGTGCCAGCAACCAGGTGGCGGGCTCGGAAGCTTTCTTT. This gives the protein CASNQVAGSEAFF.